This paragraph reports one T cell receptor (beta chain). Its antigen remains unknown. The sample is drawn from a study of shared clonotypes between healthy human individuals. Study context: Three plates were used per donor for CD4 naive, three for CD4 memory, two for CD8 naive and one for CD8 memory.

Study results and limitations: Some naive CD4 clonotypes, roughly 5%, turned up in common across several donors.

Produced via immunoSEQ multiplex PCR; TCRdb's table is partial and in-frame only. The sample records over 850,000 clones, 70% to 80% being singletons. This CDR3 has 15 residues. CDR1 and CDR2 (germline): ENHRY, SYGVKD. V was trimmed by 4 bases and J by 1 base, leaving 11 bases between them. The chain has TRBV10-3 and TRBJ1-5; D call uncertain. Sequenced sample: memory CD4+ T cells from PBMCs. Subset meaning: CD45RA-negative fraction. This TCR derives from a young man in good health. Some clones in this sample may be carry-over from other donors' samples. The CDR3 DNA is TGTGCCATCAGTGCGTTCCTACCGAGCAATCAGCCCCAGCATTTT. This encodes CAISAFLPSNQPQHF.